These T cell receptor beta chains were read from a single sample in a study of blood T cell repertoires in COVID-19. Here immunoSEQ multiplex PCR was the method, and the copy in TCRdb shows in-frame clones only, minus some. The sample lists fewer than 350,000 clones, about nine tenths seen once, with approximately 5.2% in the top ten. The material sequenced was PBMCs or T cells enriched from blood (not recorded which). Receptor source: a man aged 60 to 69 who had recovered from COVID-19. CDR3s include the opening cysteine and the closing phenylalanine or tryptophan. D genes are given only for firm matches. Clone size, where shown, is once, few, many, or a class for clones that have expanded.

D gene	clone size	V gene	J gene	CDR3 DNA	CDR3 protein
TRBD1	few	TRBV7-9	TRBJ2-2	TGTGCCAGCAGCACCCAGGGGGCGAGGGACACCGGGGAGCTGTTTTTT	CASSTQGARDTGELFF
TRBD1	-	TRBV3-1/TRBV3-2	TRBJ2-7	TGTGCCAGCAGCCAAGTCGGGACAGGGAGCTCCTACGAGCAGTACTTC	CASSQVGTGSSYEQYF
TRBD2	once	TRBV24-1	TRBJ2-5	TGTGCCACCAGTGATCGGCCTAGCGGGCAAGAGACCCAGTACTTC	CATSDRPSGQETQYF
-	-	TRBV28	TRBJ1-1	TGTGCCAGCAGTTTGCCAGGATCGAACACTGAAGCTTTCTTT	CASSLPGSNTEAFF
TRBD1	-	TRBV11-2	TRBJ2-7	TGTGCCAGCAGCTTCGGGACAGGGGTTTACGAGCAGTACTTC	CASSFGTGVYEQYF
-	-	TRBV5-4	TRBJ2-3	TGTGCCAGCAGCTTGTTTGGCAGGGGAGGGACAGATACGCAGTATTTT	CASSLFGRGGTDTQYF
TRBD1	-	TRBV3-1/TRBV3-2	TRBJ1-6	TGTGCCAGCAGCCAATTCCGCGGACAGGGAAATTCACCCCTCCACTTT	CASSQFRGQGNSPLHF
TRBD2	once	TRBV14	TRBJ2-3	TGTGCCAGCAGCCGAACTAGCGGGGGGAGCACAGATACGCAGTATTTT	CASSRTSGGSTDTQYF
TRBD2	once	TRBV3-1/TRBV3-2	TRBJ2-3	TGTGCCAGCAGTCAAAGCGGGGCAAGCACAGATACGCAGTATTTT	CASSQSGASTDTQYF
TRBD2	-	TRBV9	TRBJ2-4	TGTGCCAGCAGCGCAGAGTCTAGCGGGATAATAGCCAAAAACATTCAGTACTTC	CASSAESSGIIAKNIQYF
-	-	TRBV5-1	TRBJ2-1	TGCGCCAGCAGCTTGCACACTTTCGGGGAGCAGTTCTTC	CASSLHTFGEQFF
TRBD2	-	TRBV3-1/TRBV3-2	TRBJ2-7	TGTGCCAGCAGACGTGGGACTAGCGGGCTCTACGAGCAGTACTTC	CASRRGTSGLYEQYF
TRBD1	-	TRBV30	TRBJ1-2	TGTGCCTGGAGTGTACTAGGACAGGGGAAGAATGGCTACACCTTC	CAWSVLGQGKNGYTF
-	-	TRBV5-4	TRBJ1-1	TGTGCCAGCAGCACAGGGTTCGTCTTGCCTGAAGCTTTCTTT	CASSTGFVLPEAFF
-	-	TRBV28	TRBJ1-5	TGTGCCAGCAGTTTACCCAGGGAAGGGGAGCCCCAGCATTTT	CASSLPREGEPQHF
TRBD2	once	TRBV19	TRBJ2-1	TGTGCCAGTAAGAGACTAGCGGGAGGGTACAATGAGCAGTTCTTC	CASKRLAGGYNEQFF
-	-	TRBV12-2	TRBJ2-5	TGTGCAAGTCGCCGGGACAGGACGGGTGTCCAGTACTTC	CASRRDRTGVQYF
TRBD2	-	TRBV28	TRBJ2-3	TGTGCCAGCAGTTCACCTACCGGGACTAGCGGGTTGTTTACGCAGTATTTT	CASSSPTGTSGLFTQYF
TRBD1	-	TRBV19	TRBJ1-2	TGTGCCAGTAGGGTTGGGACAGGATCTAACTATGGCTACACCTTC	CASRVGTGSNYGYTF
TRBD2	-	TRBV9	TRBJ2-3	TGTGCCAGCAGCGCGACTAGCGGGAGCCCAGATACGCAGTATTTT	CASSATSGSPDTQYF
TRBD1	-	TRBV20-1	TRBJ2-7	TGCAGTGCCCATGACAGGGTCGAGCAGTACTTC	CSAHDRVEQYF
TRBD2	-	TRBV7-2	TRBJ2-7	TGTGCCAGCAGCTTAGAGGGAGGGGCCTACGAGCAGTACTTC	CASSLEGGAYEQYF
TRBD1	-	TRBV7-8	TRBJ2-3	TGTGCCAGCAGCCTACCCCGACAGGGGGCCACAGATACGCAGTATTTT	CASSLPRQGATDTQYF
-	-	TRBV5-1	TRBJ2-2	TGCGCCAGCAGCTTGGACGGTAACACCGGGGAGCTGTTTTTT	CASSLDGNTGELFF
-	-	TRBV5-1	TRBJ2-1	TGCGCCAGCAGCTTGGCCCCAGGGTACAATGAGCAGTTCTTC	CASSLAPGYNEQFF
-	-	TRBV24-1	TRBJ2-1	TGTGCCACCAGTGATCTACAGGTCCGAAACTACAATGAGCAGTTCTTC	CATSDLQVRNYNEQFF
-	-	TRBV7-2	TRBJ1-1	TGTGCCAGCAGCTTAAGTACAGGGTTGGGCACTGAAGCTTTCTTT	CASSLSTGLGTEAFF
-	-	TRBV13	TRBJ2-2	TGTGCCAGCAGCTTACACCGAGGCGGGGAGCTGTTTTTT	CASSLHRGGELFF
TRBD1	-	TRBV19	TRBJ2-1	TGTGCCAGTAGCTCGTATGGGACAGGGTACGCCAATGAGCAGTTCTTC	CASSSYGTGYANEQFF
-	once	TRBV19	TRBJ2-2	TGTGCCAGTAGAGTTGAAGGAAGGGGGAACACCGGGGAGCTGTTTTTT	CASRVEGRGNTGELFF
-	-	TRBV5-4	TRBJ1-4	TGTGCCAGCAGCTTAGAAGGCCCAACCGCGGGAGTTGGTTCGCTCGAAAAACTGTTTTTT	CASSLEGPTAGVGSLEKLFF
-	once	TRBV4-2	TRBJ2-3	TGTGCCAGCAGCCCCTCTTCGGGACTCCACACAGATACGCAGTATTTT	CASSPSSGLHTDTQYF
TRBD2	-	TRBV6-6	TRBJ2-1	TGTGCCAGCAGTCCCGCTCGGACCACTAGCGGGAGGGCCCGGGGCTCCTACAATGAGCAGTTCTTC	CASSPARTTSGRARGSYNEQFF
-	-	TRBV5-1	TRBJ2-1	TGCGCCAGCAGTCGGGGTGGGCAGCTAAGGCGTAACAATGAGCAGTTCTTC	CASSRGGQLRRNNEQFF
TRBD2	-	TRBV4-1	TRBJ2-3	TGCGCCAGCAGCCAAGGACTAGCGGGAGGCCAAGGCCAGAAAGATACGCAGTATTTT	CASSQGLAGGQGQKDTQYF
TRBD1	-	TRBV10-1	TRBJ1-2	TGCGCCAGCACCTTCCGGGACAGGGTGGATTCAGGCTACACCTTC	CASTFRDRVDSGYTF
-	-	TRBV24-1	TRBJ1-4	TGTGCCACCAGTACCCCGGACTACAATGAAAAACTGTTTTTT	CATSTPDYNEKLFF
-	-	TRBV14	TRBJ2-2	TGTGCCAGCAGCCAAGATAAGGGTGGGAGCTACACCGGGGAGCTGTTTTTT	CASSQDKGGSYTGELFF
-	-	TRBV27	TRBJ2-3	TGTGCCAGCAGTCCTTTACTCACAGATACGCAGTATTTT	CASSPLLTDTQYF
TRBD2	-	TRBV12-3/TRBV12-4	TRBJ2-7	TGTGCCAGCAGTACGGGGGGTCTCTACGAGCAGTACTTC	CASSTGGLYEQYF
TRBD1	-	TRBV19	TRBJ1-4	TGTGCCTGTAGTCCAACGGGACAGGGAAATGAAAAACTGTTTTTT	CACSPTGQGNEKLFF
TRBD2	once	TRBV7-9	TRBJ2-2	TGTGCCAGCAGTCGTGAGACTAGCACTCCCGGGGAGCTGTTTTTT	CASSRETSTPGELFF
-	-	TRBV14	TRBJ2-2	TGTGCCAGCAGCCAAGGTCGTTACACCGGGGAGCTGTTTTTT	CASSQGRYTGELFF
-	-	TRBV6-5	TRBJ2-7	TGTGCCAGCAGTTACGGTAGAGTTACCTACGAGCAGTACTTC	CASSYGRVTYEQYF
-	-	TRBV18	TRBJ2-2	TGTGCCAGCTCACTCTCAGAGGGCCGCGGGGAGCTGTTTTTT	CASSLSEGRGELFF
TRBD2	-	TRBV5-1	TRBJ2-5	TGCGCCAGCAGCAAGGGACTAAAAAACCAAGAGACCCAGTACTTC	CASSKGLKNQETQYF
TRBD1	-	TRBV18	TRBJ1-5	TGTGCCAGCTCACCACCGCGGGACAGGGGCCATCAGCCCCAGCATTTT	CASSPPRDRGHQPQHF
TRBD1	-	TRBV5-1	TRBJ1-4	TGCGCCAGCAGCTTAGGGACAGATAATGAAAAACTGTTTTTT	CASSLGTDNEKLFF
TRBD1	-	TRBV18	TRBJ1-1	TGTGCCAGCTCACCGGACAGGGGGAACACTGAAGCTTTCTTT	CASSPDRGNTEAFF